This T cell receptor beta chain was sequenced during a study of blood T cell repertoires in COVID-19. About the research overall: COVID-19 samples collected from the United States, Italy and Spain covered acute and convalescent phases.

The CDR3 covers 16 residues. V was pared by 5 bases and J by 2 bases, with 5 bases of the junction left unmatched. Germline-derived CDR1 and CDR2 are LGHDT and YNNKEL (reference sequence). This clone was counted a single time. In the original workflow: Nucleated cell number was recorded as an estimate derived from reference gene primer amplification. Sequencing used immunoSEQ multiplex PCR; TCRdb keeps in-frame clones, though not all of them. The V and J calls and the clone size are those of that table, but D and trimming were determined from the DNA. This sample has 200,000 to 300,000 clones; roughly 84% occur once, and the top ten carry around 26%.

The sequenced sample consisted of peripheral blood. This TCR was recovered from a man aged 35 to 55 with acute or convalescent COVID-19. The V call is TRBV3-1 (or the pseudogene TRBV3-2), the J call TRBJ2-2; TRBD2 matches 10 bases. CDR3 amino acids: CASSDTSGVNTGELFF. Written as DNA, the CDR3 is TGTGCCAGCAGCGATACTAGCGGGGTCAACACCGGGGAGCTGTTTTTT.